The 5 T cell receptor beta chains below all came from one sample that was sequenced in a study of blood T cell repertoires in COVID-19. TCRdb's table, derived via immunoSEQ multiplex PCR, lists solely in-frame clones and lacks some. The table lists under 250,000 clones, around 80% of them singletons, with roughly 8.8% in the top ten. The sequencing input was peripheral blood. These receptor sequences come from a woman between 50 and 59 years old with acute or convalescent COVID-19.

The CDR3 loop reads CASRAGQARPDTQYF. CDR3 bases: TGTGCCAGCAGGGCTGGACAGGCCAGGCCAGATACGCAGTATTTT. The rearrangement uses TRBV2 and TRBJ2-3, with TRBD1 matching over 7 bases. Germline V CDR1 and CDR2: SNHLY, FYNNEI. The CDR3 sequence is 15 residues long. V was clipped by 6 bases and J by 4 bases; unmatched bases: 10. Together with reference TRBV2 and TRBJ2-3, the CDR3 gives the full variable domain: EPEVTQTPSHQVTQMGQEVILRCVPISNHLYFYWYRQILGQKVEFLVSFYNNEISEKSEIFDDQFSVERPDGSNFTLKIRSTKLEDSAMYFCASRAGQARPDTQYFGPGTRLTVL.

This clone came up once. This chain connects TRBV3-1 (or the pseudogene TRBV3-2) to TRBJ1-1, with D hard to call. With 4 bases removed from V and 3 bases from J, the gap between germline ends came to 12 bases. Germline CDR1 is LGHDT and CDR2 is YNNKEL (reference sequence). This CDR3 contains 14 residues. The CDR3 nucleotides read TGTGCCAGCAGCCCCCATTCCCAGGACACTGAAGCTTTCTTT. This encodes CASSPHSQDTEAFF.

The rearrangement uses TRBV24-1 and TRBJ2-3, with a weak D call TRBD1 (5 bases). With 2 bases removed from V and 5 bases from J, the gap between germline ends came to 16 bases. Looked up from germline, CDR1 is KGHDR and CDR2 is SFDVKD. The CDR3 sequence is 16 residues long. The CDR3 loop reads CATSDSGPGQLDTQYF. CDR3 DNA: TGTGCCACCAGTGATTCGGGCCCAGGGCAATTAGATACGCAGTATTTT.

The table lists this clone with a count of one. The chain links TRBV6-1 to TRBJ2-2; the match to TRBD1 covers 11 bases. Germline assignment: CDR1 MNHNS and CDR2 SASEGT. After removal of 3 bases from V and 5 bases from J, the junction contained 2 bases not matched to a gene. The CDR3 contains 15 residues. CDR3 DNA: TGTGCCAGCAGTGATGGGACAGGGGGTACCGGGGAGCTGTTTTTT. It specifies CASSDGTGGTGELFF.

The CDR3 region is CATSDPRTGDYEQYF. As DNA, the CDR3 is TGTGCCACCAGTGATCCCCGGACAGGAGACTACGAGCAGTACTTC. The genes are TRBV24-1 and TRBJ2-7; TRBD1 matches at 7 bases. Trimming removed 3 bases from V and 3 bases from J; junction bases left unmatched: 7. CDR3 length equals 15 residues. Germline V lookup: CDR1 KGHDR, CDR2 SFDVKD.